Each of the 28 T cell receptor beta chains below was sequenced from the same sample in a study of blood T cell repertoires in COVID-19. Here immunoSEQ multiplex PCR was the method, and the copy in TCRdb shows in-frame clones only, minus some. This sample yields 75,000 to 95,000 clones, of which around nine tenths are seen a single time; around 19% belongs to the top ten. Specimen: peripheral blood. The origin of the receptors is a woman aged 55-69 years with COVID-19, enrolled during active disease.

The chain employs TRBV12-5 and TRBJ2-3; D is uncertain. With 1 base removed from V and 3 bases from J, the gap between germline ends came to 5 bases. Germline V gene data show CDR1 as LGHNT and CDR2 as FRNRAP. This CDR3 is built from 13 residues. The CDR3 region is CASGLDYTDTQYF. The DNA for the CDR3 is TGTGCTAGTGGTTTGGACTATACAGATACGCAGTATTTT.

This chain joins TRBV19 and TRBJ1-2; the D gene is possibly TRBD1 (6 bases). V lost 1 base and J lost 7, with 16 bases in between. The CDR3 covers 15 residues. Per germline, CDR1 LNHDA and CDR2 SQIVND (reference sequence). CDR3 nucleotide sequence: TGTGCCAGTAGTATAGGGCCAACAGGGAATCGTGGCTACACCTTC. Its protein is CASSIGPTGNRGYTF.

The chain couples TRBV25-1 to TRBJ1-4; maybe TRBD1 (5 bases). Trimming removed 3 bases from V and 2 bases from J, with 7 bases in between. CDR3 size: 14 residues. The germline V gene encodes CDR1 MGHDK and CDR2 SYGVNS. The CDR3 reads CASSETVTNEKLFF. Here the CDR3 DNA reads TGTGCCAGCAGTGAGACAGTGACTAATGAAAAACTGTTTTTT.

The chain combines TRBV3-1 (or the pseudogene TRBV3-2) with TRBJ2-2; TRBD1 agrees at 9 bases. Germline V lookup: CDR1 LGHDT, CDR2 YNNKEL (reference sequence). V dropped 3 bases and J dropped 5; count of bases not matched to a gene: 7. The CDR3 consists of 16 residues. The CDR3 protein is CASSHWDRAYTGELFF. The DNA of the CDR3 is TGTGCCAGCAGCCATTGGGACAGGGCGTATACCGGGGAGCTGTTTTTT.

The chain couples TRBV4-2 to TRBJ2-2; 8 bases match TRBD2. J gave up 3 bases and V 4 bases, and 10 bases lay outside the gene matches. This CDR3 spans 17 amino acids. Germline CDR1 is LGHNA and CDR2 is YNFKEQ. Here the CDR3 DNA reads TGTGCCAGCAGCCTGCCCCGGGGGGGCACGTACACCGGGGAGCTGTTTTTT. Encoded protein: CASSLPRGGTYTGELFF.

CDR3 sequence reads: CASSPGTGGGTEAFF. CDR3 bases: TGTGCCAGCAGCCCCGGGACAGGGGGTGGCACTGAAGCTTTCTTT. This chain uses TRBV7-9 with TRBJ1-1; 11 bases map to TRBD1. The CDR3 covers 15 residues. V shed 5 bases, J shed 4 bases, and the junction held 6 bases outside the gene matches. Germline CDR1 SEHNR, CDR2 FQNEAQ (reference sequence).

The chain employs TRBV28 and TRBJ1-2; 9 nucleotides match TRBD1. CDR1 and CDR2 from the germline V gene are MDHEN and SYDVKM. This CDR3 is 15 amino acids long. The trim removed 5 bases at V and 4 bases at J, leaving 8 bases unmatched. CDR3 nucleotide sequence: TGTGCCAGCAGTACGGGGACAGGGAGTTTCTATGGCTACACCTTC. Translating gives CASSTGTGSFYGYTF.

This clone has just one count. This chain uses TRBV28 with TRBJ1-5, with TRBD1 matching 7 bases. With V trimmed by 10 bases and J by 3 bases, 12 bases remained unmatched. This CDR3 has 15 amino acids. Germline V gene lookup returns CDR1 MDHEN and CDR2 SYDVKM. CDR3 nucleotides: TGTGCCACCTCGACAGGGAGCGGAAACAATCAGCCCCAGCATTTT. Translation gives CATSTGSGNNQPQHF.

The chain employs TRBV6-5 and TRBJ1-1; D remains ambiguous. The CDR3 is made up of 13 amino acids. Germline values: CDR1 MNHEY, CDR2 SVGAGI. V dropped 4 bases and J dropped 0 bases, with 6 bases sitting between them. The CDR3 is CASSSRMNTEAFF. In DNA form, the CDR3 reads TGTGCCAGCAGTTCCCGTATGAACACTGAAGCTTTCTTT.

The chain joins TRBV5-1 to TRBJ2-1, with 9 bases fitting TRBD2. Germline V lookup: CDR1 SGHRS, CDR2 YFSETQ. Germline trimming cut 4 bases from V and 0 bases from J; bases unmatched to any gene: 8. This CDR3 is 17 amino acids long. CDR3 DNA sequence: TGCGCCAGCAGCCCGGGGACTAGCCGCAGCTCCTACAATGAGCAGTTCTTC. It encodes CASSPGTSRSSYNEQFF. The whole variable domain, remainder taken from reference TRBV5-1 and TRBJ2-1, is KAGVTQTPRYLIKTRGQQVTLSCSPISGHRSVSWYQQTPGQGLQFLFEYFSETQRNKGNFPGRFSGRQFSNSRSEMNVSTLELGDSALYLCASSPGTSRSSYNEQFFGPGTRLTVL.

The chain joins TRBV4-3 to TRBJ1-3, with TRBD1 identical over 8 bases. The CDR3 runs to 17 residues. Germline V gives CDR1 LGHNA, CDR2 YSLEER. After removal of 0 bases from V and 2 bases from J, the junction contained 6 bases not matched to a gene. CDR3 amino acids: CASSQDYRGSAGNTIYF. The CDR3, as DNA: TGCGCCAGCAGCCAAGACTACAGGGGGTCTGCTGGAAACACCATATATTTT.

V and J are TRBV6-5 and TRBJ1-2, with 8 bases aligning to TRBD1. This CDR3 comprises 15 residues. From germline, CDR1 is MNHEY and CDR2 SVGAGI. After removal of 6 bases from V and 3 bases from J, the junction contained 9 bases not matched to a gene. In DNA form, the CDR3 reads TGTGCCAGCAGCGGGACAGGACCCATGCACTATGGCTACACCTTC. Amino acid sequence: CASSGTGPMHYGYTF.

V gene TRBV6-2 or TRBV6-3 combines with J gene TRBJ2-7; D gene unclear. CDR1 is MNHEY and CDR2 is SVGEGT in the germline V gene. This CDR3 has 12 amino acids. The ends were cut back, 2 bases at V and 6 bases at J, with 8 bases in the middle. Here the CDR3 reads CASSYVVGEQYF. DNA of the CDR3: TGTGCCAGCAGTTACGTAGTTGGCGAGCAGTACTTC.

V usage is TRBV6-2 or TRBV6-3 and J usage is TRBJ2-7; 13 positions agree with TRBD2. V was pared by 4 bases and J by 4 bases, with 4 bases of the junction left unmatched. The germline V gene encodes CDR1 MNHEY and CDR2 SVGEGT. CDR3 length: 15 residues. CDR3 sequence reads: CASSSGLAGAYEQYF. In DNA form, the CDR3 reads TGTGCCAGCAGTTCTGGACTAGCGGGGGCTTACGAGCAGTACTTC.

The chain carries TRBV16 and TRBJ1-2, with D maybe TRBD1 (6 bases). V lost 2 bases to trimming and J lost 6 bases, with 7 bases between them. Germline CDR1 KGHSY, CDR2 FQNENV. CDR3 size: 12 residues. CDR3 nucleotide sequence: TGTGCCAGCAGCCAAGCAGGGGATGGCTACACCTTC. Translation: CASSQAGDGYTF.

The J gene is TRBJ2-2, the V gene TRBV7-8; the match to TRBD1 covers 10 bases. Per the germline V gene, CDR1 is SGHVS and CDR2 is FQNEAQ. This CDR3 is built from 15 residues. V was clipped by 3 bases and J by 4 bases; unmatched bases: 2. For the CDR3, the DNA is TGTGCCAGCAGCTTGGGGACAGGGGTCACCGGGGAGCTGTTTTTT. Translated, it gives CASSLGTGVTGELFF.

The CDR3 DNA sequence: TGTGCCTGTCGTCGACAGGGGGAAGAGACCCAGTACTTC. Translated: CACRRQGEETQYF. The V gene is TRBV30, the J gene TRBJ2-5, with TRBD1 matching over 9 bases. This CDR3 comprises 13 residues. CDR1 and CDR2 (germline): GTSNPN, SVGIG (reference sequence). Trimming removed 6 bases from V and 3 bases from J; junction bases left unmatched: 5.

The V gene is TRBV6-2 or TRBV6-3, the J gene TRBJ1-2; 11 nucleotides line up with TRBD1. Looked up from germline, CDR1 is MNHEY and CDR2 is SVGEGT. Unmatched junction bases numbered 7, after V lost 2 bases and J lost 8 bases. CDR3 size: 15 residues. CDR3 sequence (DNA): TGTGCCAGCAGTTACGCGGACAGGGGGCTGAAGGGCTACACCTTC. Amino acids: CASSYADRGLKGYTF.

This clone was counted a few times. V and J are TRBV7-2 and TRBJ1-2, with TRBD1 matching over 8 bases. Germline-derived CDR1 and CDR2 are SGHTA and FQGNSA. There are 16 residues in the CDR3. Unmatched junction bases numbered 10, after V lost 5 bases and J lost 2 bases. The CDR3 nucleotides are TGTGCCAGCAGCACGTTCATGACAGGGGACAACTATGGCTACACCTTC. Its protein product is CASSTFMTGDNYGYTF.

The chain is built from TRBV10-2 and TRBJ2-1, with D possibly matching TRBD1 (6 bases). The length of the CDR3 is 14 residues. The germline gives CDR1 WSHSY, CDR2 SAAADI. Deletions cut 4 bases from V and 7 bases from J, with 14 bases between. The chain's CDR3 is CASSGEDSANEQFF. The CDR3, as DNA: TGCGCCAGCAGTGGCGAGGACAGCGCAAATGAGCAGTTCTTC.

CDR3 loop: CASSYGRGISPLHF. For the CDR3, the DNA is TGTGCCAGCAGTTACGGCAGGGGGATTTCACCCCTCCACTTT. V usage is TRBV6-5 and J usage is TRBJ1-6; TRBD1 matches 7 bases. The CDR3 is 14 amino acids. J was trimmed by 9 bases and V by 2 bases; bases with no gene match: 4. CDR1 is MNHEY, CDR2 SVGAGI, per germline.

Here the CDR3 DNA reads TGTGCCAGCAGCTTAACGGGGGGAGATACGCAGTATTTT. This gives the protein CASSLTGGDTQYF. V is TRBV5-6 and J is TRBJ2-3, with 7 bases that match TRBD2. J lost 5 bases, V lost 2 bases, and 2 bases had no gene match. Germline values: CDR1 SGHDT, CDR2 YYEEEE. The CDR3 extends over 13 amino acids.

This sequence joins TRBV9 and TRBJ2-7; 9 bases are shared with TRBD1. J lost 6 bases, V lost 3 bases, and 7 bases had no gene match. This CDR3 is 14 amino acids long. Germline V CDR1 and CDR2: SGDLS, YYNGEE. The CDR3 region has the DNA TGTGCCAGCAGCGACCGGGACAGGGCCGGCGAGCAGTACTTC. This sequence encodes CASSDRDRAGEQYF.

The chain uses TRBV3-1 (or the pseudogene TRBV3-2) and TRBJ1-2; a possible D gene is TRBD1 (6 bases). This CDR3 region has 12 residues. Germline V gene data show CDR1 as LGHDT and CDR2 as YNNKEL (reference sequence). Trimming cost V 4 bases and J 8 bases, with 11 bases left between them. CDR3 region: CASSRGQLGYTF. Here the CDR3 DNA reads TGTGCCAGCAGCCGCGGACAGTTAGGCTACACCTTC.

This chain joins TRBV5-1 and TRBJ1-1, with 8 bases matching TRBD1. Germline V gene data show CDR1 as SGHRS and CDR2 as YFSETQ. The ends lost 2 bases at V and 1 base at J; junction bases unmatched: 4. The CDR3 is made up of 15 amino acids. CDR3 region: CASSLNRGTNTEAFF. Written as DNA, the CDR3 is TGCGCCAGCAGCTTAAACAGGGGGACGAACACTGAAGCTTTCTTT.

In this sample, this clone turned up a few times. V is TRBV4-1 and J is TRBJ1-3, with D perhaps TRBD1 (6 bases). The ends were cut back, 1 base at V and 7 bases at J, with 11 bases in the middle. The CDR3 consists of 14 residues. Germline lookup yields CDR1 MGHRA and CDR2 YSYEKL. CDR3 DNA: TGCGCCAGCAGCCAAGTCAGGGGTCGGAACACCATATATTTT. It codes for CASSQVRGRNTIYF.

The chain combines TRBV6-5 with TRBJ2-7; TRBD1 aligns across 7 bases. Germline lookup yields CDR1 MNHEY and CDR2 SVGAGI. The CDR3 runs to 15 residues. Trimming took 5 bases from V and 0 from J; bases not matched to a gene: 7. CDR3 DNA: TGTGCCAGCAGTCCTGGACAGGCTCACTCCTACGAGCAGTACTTC. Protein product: CASSPGQAHSYEQYF.

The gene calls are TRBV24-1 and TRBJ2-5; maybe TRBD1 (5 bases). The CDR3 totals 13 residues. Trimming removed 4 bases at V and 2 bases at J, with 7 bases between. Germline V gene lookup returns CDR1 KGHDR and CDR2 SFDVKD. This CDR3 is CATSEGQQETQYF. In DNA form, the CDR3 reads TGTGCCACCAGTGAGGGGCAGCAAGAGACCCAGTACTTC.